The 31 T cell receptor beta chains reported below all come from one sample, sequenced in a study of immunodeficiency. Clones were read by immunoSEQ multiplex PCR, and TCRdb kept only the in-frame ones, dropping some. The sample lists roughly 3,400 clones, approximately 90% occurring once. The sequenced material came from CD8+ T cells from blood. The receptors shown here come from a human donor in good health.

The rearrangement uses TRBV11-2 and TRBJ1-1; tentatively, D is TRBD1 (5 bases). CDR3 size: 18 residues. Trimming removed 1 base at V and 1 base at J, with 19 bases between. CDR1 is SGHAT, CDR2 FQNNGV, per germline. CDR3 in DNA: TGTGCCAGCAGCTTAGGAGGAGCCAGTGGGGACGGGAACACTGAAGCTTTCTTT. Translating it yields CASSLGGASGDGNTEAFF.

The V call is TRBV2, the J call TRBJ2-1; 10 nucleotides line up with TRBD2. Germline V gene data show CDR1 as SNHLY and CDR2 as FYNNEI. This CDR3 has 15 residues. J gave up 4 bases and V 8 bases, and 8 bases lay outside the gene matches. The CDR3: CASGTGTSAYNEQFF. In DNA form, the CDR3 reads TGTGCCAGCGGGACCGGGACTAGCGCTTACAATGAGCAGTTCTTC.

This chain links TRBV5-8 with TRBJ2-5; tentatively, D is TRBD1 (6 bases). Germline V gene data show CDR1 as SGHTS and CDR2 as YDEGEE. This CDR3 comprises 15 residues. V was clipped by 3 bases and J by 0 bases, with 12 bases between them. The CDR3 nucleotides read TGTGCCAGCAGCTCCACAGGGAAGTACCAAGAGACCCAGTACTTC. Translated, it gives CASSSTGKYQETQYF. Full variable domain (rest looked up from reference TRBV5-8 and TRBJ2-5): EAGVTQSPTHLIKTRGQQATLRCSPISGHTSVYWYQQALGLGLQFLLWYDEGEERNRGNFPPRFSGRQFPNYSSELNVNALELEDSALYLCASSSTGKYQETQYFGPGTRLLVL.

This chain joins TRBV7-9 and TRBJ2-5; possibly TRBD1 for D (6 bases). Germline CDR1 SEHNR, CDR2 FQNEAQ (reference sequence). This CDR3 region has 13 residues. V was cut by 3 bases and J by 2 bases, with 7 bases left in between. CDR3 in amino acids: CASSLRGQETQYF. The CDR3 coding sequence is TGTGCCAGCAGCTTGAGGGGGCAAGAGACCCAGTACTTC. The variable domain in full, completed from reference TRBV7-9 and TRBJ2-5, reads DTGVSQNPRHKITKRGQNVTFRCDPISEHNRLYWYRQTLGQGPEFLTYFQNEAQLEKSRLLSDRFSAERPKGSFSTLEIQRTEQGDSAMYLCASSLRGQETQYFGPGTRLLVL.

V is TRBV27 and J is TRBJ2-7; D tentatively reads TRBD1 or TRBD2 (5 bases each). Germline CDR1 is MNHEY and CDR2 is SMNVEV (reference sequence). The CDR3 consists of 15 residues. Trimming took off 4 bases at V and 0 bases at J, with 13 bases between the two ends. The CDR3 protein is CASSYARGLSYEQYF. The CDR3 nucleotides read TGTGCCAGCAGTTACGCCCGGGGCCTCTCCTACGAGCAGTACTTC.

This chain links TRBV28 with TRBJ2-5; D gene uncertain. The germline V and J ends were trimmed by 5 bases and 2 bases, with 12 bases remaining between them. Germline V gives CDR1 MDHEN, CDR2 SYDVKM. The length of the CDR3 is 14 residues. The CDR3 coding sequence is TGTGCCAGCAGTCCCATGAATAAACAAGAGACCCAGTACTTC. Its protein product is CASSPMNKQETQYF.

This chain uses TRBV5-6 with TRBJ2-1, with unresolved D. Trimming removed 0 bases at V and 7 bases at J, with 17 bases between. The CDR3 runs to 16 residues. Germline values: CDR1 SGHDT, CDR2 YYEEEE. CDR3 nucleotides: TGTGCCAGCAGCTTGGCTGCCAGCGTCATGTTAAATGAGCAGTTCTTC. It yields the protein CASSLAASVMLNEQFF.

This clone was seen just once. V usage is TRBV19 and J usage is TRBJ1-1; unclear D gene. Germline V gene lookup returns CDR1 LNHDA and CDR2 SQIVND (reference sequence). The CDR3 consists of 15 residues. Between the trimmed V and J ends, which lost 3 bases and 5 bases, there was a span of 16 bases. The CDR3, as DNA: TGTGCCAGTAGTATTGGCGGCCCAGGCTTGACTGAAGCTTTCTTT. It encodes CASSIGGPGLTEAFF.

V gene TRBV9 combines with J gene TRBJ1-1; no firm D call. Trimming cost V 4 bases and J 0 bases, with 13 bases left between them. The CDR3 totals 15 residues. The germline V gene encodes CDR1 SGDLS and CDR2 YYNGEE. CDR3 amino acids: CASSKDEAMNTEAFF. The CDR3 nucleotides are TGTGCCAGCAGCAAAGACGAGGCTATGAACACTGAAGCTTTCTTT.

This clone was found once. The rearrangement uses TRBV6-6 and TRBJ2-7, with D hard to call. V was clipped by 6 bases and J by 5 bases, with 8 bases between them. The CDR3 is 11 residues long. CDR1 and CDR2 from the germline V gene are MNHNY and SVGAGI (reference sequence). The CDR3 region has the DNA TGTGCCAGCAGCCCAGCCCACGAGCAGTACTTC. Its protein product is CASSPAHEQYF.

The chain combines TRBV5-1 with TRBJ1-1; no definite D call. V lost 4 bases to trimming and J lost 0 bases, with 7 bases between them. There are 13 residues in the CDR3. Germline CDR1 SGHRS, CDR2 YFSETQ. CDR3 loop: CASSATLNTEAFF. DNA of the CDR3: TGCGCCAGCAGCGCCACACTGAACACTGAAGCTTTCTTT.

This CDR3 is CASWGGSYGYTF. For the CDR3, the DNA is TGTGCCTCCTGGGGAGGCTCCTATGGCTACACCTTC. The chain uses TRBV6-5 and TRBJ1-2; D uncertain. Trimming pared 11 bases from V and 4 bases from J, leaving 14 bases between. From germline, CDR1 is MNHEY and CDR2 SVGAGI. CDR3 size: 12 residues.

CDR3 DNA sequence: TGTGCCAGCAGCTTAGTAGGGACTAGCGTTACCAATGAGCAGTTCTTC. It is translated as CASSLVGTSVTNEQFF. The rearrangement uses TRBV7-3 and TRBJ2-1; 10 positions match TRBD2. This CDR3 has 16 amino acids. CDR1 is SGHTA and CDR2 is FQGTGA in the germline V gene. J was trimmed by 6 bases and V by 2 bases; bases with no gene match: 7.

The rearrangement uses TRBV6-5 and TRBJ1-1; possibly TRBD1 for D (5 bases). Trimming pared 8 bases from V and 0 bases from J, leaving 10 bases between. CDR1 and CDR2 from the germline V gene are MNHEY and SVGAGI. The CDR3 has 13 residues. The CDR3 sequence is CASPGLLNTEAFF. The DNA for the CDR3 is TGTGCCAGCCCGGGACTACTGAACACTGAAGCTTTCTTT.

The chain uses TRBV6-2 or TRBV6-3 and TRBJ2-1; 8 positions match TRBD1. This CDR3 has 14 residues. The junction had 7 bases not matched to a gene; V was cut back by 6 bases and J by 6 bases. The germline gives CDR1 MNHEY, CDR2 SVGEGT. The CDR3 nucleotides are TGTGCCAGCAGCCCGGACAGGGAACCCAATGAGCAGTTCTTC. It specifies CASSPDREPNEQFF.

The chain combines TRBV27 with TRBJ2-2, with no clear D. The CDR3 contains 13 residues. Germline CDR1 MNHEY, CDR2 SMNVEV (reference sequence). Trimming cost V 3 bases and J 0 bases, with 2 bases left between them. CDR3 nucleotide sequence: TGTGCCAGCAGTTTTCCGAACACCGGGGAGCTGTTTTTT. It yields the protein CASSFPNTGELFF.

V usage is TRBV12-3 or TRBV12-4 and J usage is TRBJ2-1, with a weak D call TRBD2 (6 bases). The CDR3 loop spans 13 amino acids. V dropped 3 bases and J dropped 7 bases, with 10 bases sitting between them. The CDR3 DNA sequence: TGTGCCAGCAGTTTTGGCGGGATGAATGAGCAGTTCTTC. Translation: CASSFGGMNEQFF.

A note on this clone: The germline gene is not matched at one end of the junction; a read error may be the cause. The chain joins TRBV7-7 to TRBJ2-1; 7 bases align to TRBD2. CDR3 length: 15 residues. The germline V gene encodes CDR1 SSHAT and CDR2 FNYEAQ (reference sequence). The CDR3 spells CASSPKGGGYNEQFF. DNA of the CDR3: TGTGCTAGCAGCCCCAAGGGCGGGGGCTACAATGAGCAGTTCTTC.

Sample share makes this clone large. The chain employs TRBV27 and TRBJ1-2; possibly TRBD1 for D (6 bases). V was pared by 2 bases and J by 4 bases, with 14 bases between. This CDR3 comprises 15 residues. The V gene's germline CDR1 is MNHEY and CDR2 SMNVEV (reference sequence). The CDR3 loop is CASSLQLGQLYGYTF. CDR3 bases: TGTGCCAGCAGTTTACAGCTCGGACAGCTCTATGGCTACACCTTC.

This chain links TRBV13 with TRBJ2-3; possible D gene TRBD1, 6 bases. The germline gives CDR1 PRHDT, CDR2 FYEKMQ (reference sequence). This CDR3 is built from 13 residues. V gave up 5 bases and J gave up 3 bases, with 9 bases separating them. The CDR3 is CASSPRGTDTQYF. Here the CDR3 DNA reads TGTGCCAGCAGCCCAAGGGGGACAGATACGCAGTATTTT.

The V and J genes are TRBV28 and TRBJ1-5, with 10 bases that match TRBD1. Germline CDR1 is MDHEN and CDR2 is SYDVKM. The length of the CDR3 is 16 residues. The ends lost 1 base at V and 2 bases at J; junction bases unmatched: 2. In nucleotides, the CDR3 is TGTGCCAGCAGTTTATTCGGGACAGGGGGCAATCAGCCCCAGCATTTT. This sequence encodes CASSLFGTGGNQPQHF.

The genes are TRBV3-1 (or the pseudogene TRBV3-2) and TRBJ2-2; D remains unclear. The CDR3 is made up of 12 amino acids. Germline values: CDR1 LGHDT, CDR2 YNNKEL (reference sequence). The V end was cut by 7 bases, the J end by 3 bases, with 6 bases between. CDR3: CASIAYTGELFF. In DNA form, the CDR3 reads TGTGCCAGCATAGCCTACACCGGGGAGCTGTTTTTT.

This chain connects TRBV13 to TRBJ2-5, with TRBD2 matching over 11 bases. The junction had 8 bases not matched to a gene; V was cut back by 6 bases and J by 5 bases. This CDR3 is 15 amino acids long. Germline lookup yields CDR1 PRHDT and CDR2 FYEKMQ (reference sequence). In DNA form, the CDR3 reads TGTGCCAGCAGACGAATTAGCGGGGGGGCCGAGACCCAGTACTTC. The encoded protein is CASRRISGGAETQYF. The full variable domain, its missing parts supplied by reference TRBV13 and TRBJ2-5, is AAGVIQSPRHLIKEKRETATLKCYPIPRHDTVYWYQQGPGQDPQFLISFYEKMQSDKGSIPDRFSAQQFSDYHSELNMSSLELGDSALYFCASRRISGGAETQYFGPGTRLLVL.

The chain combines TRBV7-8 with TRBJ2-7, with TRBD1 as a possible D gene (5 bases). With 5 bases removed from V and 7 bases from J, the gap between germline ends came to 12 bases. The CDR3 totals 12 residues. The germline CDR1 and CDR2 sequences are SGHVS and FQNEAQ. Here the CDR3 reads CASSHQRGEQYF. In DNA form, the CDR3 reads TGTGCCAGCAGCCACCAAAGGGGAGAGCAGTACTTC.

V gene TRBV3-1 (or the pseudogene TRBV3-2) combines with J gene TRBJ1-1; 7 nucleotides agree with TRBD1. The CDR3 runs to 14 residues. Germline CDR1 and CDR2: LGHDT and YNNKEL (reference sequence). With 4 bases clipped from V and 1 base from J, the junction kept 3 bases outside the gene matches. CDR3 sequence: CASSPGTENTEAFF. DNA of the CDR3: TGTGCCAGCAGCCCCGGGACAGAGAACACTGAAGCTTTCTTT.

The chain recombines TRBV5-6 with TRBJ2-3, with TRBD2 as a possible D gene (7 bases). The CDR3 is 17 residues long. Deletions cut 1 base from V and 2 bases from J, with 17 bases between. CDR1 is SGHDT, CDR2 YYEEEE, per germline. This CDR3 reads CASSLKGEGYPTDTQYF. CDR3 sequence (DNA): TGTGCCAGCAGCTTGAAGGGGGAGGGCTACCCCACAGATACGCAGTATTTT.

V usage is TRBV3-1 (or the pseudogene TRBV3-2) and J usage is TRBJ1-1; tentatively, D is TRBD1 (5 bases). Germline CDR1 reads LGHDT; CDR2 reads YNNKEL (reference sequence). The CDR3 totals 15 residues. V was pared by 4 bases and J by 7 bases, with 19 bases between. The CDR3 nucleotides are TGTGCCAGCAGCCCTAAACAAGGGGATTTAGGTGAAGCTTTCTTT. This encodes CASSPKQGDLGEAFF.

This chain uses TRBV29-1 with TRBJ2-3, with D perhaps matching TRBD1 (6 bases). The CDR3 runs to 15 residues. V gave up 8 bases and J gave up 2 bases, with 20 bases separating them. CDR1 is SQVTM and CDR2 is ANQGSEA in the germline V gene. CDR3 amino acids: CSWPVPGTSTDTQYF. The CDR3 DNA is TGCAGCTGGCCCGTCCCCGGGACATCCACAGATACGCAGTATTTT.

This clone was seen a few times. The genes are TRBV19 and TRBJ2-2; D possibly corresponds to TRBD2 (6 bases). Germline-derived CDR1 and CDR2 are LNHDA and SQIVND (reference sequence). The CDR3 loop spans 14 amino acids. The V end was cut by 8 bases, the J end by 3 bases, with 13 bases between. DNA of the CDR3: TGTGCCAGTCGTCTTGGGGGGTACACCGGGGAGCTGTTTTTT. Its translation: CASRLGGYTGELFF.

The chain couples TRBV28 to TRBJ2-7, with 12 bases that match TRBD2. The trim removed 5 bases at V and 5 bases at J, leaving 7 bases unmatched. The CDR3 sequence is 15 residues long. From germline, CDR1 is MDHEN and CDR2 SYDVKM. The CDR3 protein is CASSERLAGANEQYF. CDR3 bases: TGTGCCAGCAGTGAAAGACTAGCGGGAGCGAACGAGCAGTACTTC.

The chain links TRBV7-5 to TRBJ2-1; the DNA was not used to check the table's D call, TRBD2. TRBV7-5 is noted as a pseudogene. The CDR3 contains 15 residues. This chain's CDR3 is CARSLSAGGYNEQFF. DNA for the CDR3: TGTGCCAGAAGCTTATCAGCGGGAGGCTACAATGAGCAGTTCTTC.